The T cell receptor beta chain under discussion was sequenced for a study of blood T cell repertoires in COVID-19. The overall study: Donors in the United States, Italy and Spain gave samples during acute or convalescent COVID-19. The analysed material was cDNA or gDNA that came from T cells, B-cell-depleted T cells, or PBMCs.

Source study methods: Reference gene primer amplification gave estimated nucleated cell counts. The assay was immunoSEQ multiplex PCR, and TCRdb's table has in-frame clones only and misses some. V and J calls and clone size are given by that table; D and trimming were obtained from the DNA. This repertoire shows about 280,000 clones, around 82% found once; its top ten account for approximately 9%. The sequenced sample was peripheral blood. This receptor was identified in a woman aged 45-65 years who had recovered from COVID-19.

The CDR3, as DNA: TGTGCCAGCAGTTTCGCCCCAAAGTTTCAACTAATAGAAAAACTGTTTTTT. Residues: CASSFAPKFQLIEKLFF. The rearrangement joins TRBV28 to TRBJ1-4; D is unclear. The V gene's germline CDR1 is MDHEN and CDR2 SYDVKM. The V end was cut by 3 bases, the J end by 8 bases, with 22 bases between. The length of the CDR3 is 17 residues.